What follows is one T cell receptor beta chain and its context. Antigen: not known. Every contributor of samples was a Caucasian grown-up residing in Nashville, Tennessee. At a deep level, the assay was run. Replicate PCRs were loaded with around 0.3 ug DNA from unsorted PBMC, 30,000 or so T cell genomes. Assay used: immunoSEQ multiplex PCR; TCRdb lists only in-frame clones, some missing. The sample holds about 470,000 clones, roughly 77% seen once. This entry belongs to a study of shared clonotypes between healthy human individuals. Germline lookup yields CDR1 SGDLS and CDR2 YYNGEE. The V end lost 0 bases, the J end lost 9 bases, and 13 bases lay between the germline ends. The CDR3 is 14 amino acids. General study points: Enrolling few donors narrowed the genetic and exposure-history diversity that was represented.

Material: PBMCs. The V gene is TRBV9, the J gene TRBJ1-5, with D possibly TRBD1 on 5 matching bases. The TCR comes from a woman aged 35 to 49 in good health. Some clones in this sample may be carry-over from other donors' samples. The CDR3 region has the DNA TGTGCCAGCAGCGTAGCAGCGGGGACCAGGCCCCAGCATTTT. Translating it yields CASSVAAGTRPQHF.